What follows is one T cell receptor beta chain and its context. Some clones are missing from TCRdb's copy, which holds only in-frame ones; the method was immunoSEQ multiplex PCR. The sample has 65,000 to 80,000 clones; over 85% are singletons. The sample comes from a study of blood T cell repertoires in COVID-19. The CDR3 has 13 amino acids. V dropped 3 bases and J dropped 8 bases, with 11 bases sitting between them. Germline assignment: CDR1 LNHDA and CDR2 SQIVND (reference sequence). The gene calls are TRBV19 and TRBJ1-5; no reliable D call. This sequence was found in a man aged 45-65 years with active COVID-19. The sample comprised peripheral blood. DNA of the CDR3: TGTGCCAGTAGTATCAACGTTAGAGAGCCCCAGCATTTT. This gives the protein CASSINVREPQHF.